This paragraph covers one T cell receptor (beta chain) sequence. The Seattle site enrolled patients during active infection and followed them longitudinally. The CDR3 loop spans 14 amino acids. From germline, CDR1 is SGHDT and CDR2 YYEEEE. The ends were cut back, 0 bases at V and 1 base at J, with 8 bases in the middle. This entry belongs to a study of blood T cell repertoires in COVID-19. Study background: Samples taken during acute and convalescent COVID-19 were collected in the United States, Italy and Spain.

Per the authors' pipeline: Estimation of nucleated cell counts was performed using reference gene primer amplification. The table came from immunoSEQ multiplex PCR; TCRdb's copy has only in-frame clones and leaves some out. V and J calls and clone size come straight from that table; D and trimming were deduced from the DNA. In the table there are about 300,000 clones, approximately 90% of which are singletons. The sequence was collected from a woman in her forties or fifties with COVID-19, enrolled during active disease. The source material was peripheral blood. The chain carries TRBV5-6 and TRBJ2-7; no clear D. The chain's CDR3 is CASSLGGFSYEQYF. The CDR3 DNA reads TGTGCCAGCAGCTTGGGAGGATTTTCCTACGAGCAGTACTTC.